This T cell receptor (beta chain) was retrieved from a study of blood T cell repertoires in COVID-19. In the study overall: From the United States, Italy and Spain came samples of acute and convalescent COVID-19. PBMCs, B-cell-depleted T cells, or T cells were the source of the cDNA or gDNA that made up the material.

The germline V gene has CDR1 LGHNA and CDR2 YNFKEQ. Losses at the gene ends were 1 base for V and 6 bases for J; bases not matched to a gene: 10. The CDR3 has 16 residues. This clone has more than one count but fewer than ten. Repertoires were generated with immunoSEQ multiplex PCR, while TCRdb's copy carries only in-frame clones and drops some. Here the sample spans 130,000 or so clones, less than 90% being singletons. Participants were aged about 18 to 100 years from approximately 23 US areas. For recovered donors of Cohort 3, there were two negative PCRs, clearance, or symptom resolution. The sequence derives from a woman aged 25 to 39 who had recovered from COVID-19. The material sequenced was PBMCs or T cells enriched from blood (not recorded which). This chain links TRBV4-2 with TRBJ2-7, with 9 bases fitting TRBD2. For the CDR3, the DNA is TGTGCCAGCAGCCAAGCGGGGAGCGGGAGGTTCGGCGAGCAGTACTTC. The encoded protein is CASSQAGSGRFGEQYF.